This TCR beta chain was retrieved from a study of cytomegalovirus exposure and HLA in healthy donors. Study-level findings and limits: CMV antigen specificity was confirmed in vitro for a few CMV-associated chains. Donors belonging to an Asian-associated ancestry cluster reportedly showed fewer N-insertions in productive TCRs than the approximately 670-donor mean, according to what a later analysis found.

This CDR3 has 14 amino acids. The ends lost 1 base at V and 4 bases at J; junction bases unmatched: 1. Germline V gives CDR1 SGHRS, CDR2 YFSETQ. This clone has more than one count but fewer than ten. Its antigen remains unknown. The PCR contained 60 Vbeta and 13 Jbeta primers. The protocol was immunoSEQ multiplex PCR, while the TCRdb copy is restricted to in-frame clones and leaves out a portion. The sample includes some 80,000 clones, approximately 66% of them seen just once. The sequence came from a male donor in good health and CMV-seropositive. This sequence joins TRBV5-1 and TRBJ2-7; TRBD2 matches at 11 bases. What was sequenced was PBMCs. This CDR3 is CASSLTSGGYEQYF. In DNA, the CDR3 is TGCGCCAGCAGCTTGACTAGCGGGGGATACGAGCAGTACTTC.